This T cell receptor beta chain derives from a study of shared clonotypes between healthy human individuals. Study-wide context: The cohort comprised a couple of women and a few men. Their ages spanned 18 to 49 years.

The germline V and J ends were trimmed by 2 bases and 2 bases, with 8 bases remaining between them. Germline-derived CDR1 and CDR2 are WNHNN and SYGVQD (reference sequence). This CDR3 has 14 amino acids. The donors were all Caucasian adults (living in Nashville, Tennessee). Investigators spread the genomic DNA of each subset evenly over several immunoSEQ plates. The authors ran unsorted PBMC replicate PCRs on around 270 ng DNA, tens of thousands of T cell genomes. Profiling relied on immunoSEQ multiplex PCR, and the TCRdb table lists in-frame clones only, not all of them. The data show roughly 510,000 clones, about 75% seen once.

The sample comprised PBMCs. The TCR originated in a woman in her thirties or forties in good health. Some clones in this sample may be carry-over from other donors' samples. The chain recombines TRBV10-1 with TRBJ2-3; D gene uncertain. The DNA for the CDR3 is TGCGCCAGCAGTGAGGGGCCTTACACAGATACGCAGTATTTT. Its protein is CASSEGPYTDTQYF.